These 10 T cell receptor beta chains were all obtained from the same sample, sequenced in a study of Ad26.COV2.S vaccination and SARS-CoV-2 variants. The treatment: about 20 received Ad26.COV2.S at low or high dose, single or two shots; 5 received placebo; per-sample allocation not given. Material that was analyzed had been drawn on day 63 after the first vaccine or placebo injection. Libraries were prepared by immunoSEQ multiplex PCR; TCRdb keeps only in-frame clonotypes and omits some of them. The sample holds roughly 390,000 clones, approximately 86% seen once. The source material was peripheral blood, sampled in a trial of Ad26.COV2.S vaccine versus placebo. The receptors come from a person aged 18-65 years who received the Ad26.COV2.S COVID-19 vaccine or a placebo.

The CDR3 DNA follows: TGTGCCTGGAGTGTAAAGGGGGGACCCGGGGAGCTGTTTTTT. This encodes CAWSVKGGPGELFF. The rearrangement links TRBV30 to TRBJ2-2, with D perhaps given as TRBD1 or TRBD2 (6 bases each). The CDR3 is made up of 14 amino acids. The germline V and J ends were trimmed by 0 bases and 6 bases, with 11 bases remaining between them. CDR1 is GTSNPN, CDR2 SVGIG, per germline (reference sequence). The variable domain in full, with the rest retrieved from reference TRBV30 and TRBJ2-2, is SQTIHQWPATLVQPVGSPLSLECTVEGTSNPNLYWYRQAAGRGLQLLFYSVGIGQISSEVPQNLSASRPQDRQFILSSKKLLLSDSGFYLCAWSVKGGPGELFFGEGSRLTVL.

CDR3 region: CASSVGVRQSNEKLFF. CDR3 DNA sequence: TGTGCCAGCAGCGTAGGAGTTAGACAGTCCAATGAAAAACTGTTTTTT. The genes are TRBV9 and TRBJ1-4; weak D call: TRBD1 (5 bases). The CDR3 contains 16 residues. From germline, CDR1 is SGDLS and CDR2 YYNGEE. V was trimmed by 0 bases and J by 5 bases, leaving 14 bases between them.

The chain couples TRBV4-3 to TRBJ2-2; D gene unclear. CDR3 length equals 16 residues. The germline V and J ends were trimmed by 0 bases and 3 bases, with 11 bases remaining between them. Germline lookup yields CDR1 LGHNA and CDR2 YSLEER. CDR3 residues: CASSQDGEGYTGELFF. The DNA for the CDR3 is TGCGCCAGCAGCCAAGACGGTGAAGGATACACCGGGGAGCTGTTTTTT.

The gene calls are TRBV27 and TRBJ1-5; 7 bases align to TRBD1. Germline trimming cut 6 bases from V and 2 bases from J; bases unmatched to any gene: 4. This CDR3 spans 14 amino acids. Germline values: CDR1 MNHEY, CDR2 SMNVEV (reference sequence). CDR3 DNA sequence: TGTGCCAGCAGGACAGGGACAGGCAATCAGCCCCAGCATTTT. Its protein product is CASRTGTGNQPQHF.

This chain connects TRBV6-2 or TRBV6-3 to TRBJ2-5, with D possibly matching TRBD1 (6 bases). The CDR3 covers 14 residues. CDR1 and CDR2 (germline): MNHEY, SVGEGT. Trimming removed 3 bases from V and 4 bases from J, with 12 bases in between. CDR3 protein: CASSYGPRGETQYF. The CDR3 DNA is TGTGCCAGCAGTTATGGACCCAGGGGAGAGACCCAGTACTTC.

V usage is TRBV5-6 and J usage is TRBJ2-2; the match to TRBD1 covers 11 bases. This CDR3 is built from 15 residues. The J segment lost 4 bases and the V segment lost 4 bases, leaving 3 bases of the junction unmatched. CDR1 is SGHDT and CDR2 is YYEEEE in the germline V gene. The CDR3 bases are TGTGCCAGCAGCCGGGACAGGGGGTTCACCGGGGAGCTGTTTTTT. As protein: CASSRDRGFTGELFF.

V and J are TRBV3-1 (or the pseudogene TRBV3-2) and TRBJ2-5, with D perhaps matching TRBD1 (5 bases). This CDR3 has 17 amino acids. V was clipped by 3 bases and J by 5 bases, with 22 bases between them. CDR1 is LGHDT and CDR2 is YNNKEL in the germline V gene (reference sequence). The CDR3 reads CASSHLAGIGAWETQYF. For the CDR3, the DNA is TGTGCCAGCAGCCATTTAGCAGGGATAGGGGCGTGGGAGACCCAGTACTTC.

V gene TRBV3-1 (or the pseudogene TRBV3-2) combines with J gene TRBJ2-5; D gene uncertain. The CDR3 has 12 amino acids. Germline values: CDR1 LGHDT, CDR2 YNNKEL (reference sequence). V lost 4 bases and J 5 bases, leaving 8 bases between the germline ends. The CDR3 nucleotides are TGTGCCAGCAGCCCTGCGTATGAGACCCAGTACTTC. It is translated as CASSPAYETQYF.

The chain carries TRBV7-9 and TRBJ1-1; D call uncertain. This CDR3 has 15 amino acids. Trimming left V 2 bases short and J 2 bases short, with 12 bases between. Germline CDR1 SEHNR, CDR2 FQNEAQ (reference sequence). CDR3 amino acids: CASSLLSGHNTEAFF. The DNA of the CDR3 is TGTGCCAGCAGCTTACTCTCAGGTCATAACACTGAAGCTTTCTTT.

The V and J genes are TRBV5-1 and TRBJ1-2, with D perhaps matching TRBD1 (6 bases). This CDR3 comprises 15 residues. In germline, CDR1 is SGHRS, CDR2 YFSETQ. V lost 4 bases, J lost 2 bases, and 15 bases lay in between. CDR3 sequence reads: CASSPGRTANYGYTF. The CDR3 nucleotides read TGCGCCAGCAGCCCCGGACGGACAGCCAACTATGGCTACACCTTC.